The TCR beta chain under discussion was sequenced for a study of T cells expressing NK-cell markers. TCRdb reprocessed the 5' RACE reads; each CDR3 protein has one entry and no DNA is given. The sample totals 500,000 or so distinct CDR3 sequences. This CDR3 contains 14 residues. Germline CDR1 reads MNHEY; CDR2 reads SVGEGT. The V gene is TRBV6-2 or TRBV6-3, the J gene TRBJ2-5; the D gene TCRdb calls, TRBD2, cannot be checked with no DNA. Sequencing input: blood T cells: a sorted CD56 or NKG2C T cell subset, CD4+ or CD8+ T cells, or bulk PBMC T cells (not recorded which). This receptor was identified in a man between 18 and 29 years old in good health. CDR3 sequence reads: CASSYARVGKTQYF.